This T cell receptor beta chain was identified during a study of cytomegalovirus exposure and HLA in healthy donors. On the study more broadly: Within the Caucasian-associated ancestry cluster were 65% to 85% of the 398 genotyped donors.

A word on this clone: Its antigen is undetermined.

Study-level findings and limits: TCR beta V- and J-gene trimming was later associated with a missense DCLRE1C variant. Later work found that TCR association rates differed between HLA loci; DRB1 had the most and HLA-C the fewest.

The primer mix had 60 Vbeta and 13 Jbeta primers. The table came from immunoSEQ multiplex PCR; TCRdb's copy has only in-frame clones and leaves some out. The repertoire holds some 190,000 clones, with roughly 88% as singletons. V dropped 0 bases and J dropped 0 bases, with 9 bases sitting between them. The CDR3 length is 14 residues. Germline lookup yields CDR1 GTSNPN and CDR2 SVGIG (reference sequence). The TCR sequence derives from a boy between 2 and 15 years old in good health and CMV-seronegative. The specimen was PBMCs. This chain links TRBV30 with TRBJ2-7; D is possibly TRBD1 (5 bases). CDR3 region: CAWSVHRSSYEQYF. The CDR3 DNA sequence: TGTGCCTGGAGTGTACACAGGAGCTCCTACGAGCAGTACTTC. Variable domain in full (rest from reference TRBV30 and TRBJ2-7): SQTIHQWPATLVQPVGSPLSLECTVEGTSNPNLYWYRQAAGRGLQLLFYSVGIGQISSEVPQNLSASRPQDRQFILSSKKLLLSDSGFYLCAWSVHRSSYEQYFGPGTRLTVT.